These 8 T cell receptor beta chains originate from one sample sequenced in a study of PD-L1 blockade in urothelial cancer. The time point was: peripheral blood 6 weeks after treatment start. Method: immunoSEQ multiplex PCR; TCRdb's copy keeps in-frame clones and lacks some. Among 100,000 to 150,000 clones listed, around 86% were seen once. Sequencing used PBMCs, obtained around atezolizumab (anti-PD-L1) treatment. All receptors come from a man between 50 and 59 years old with urothelial cancer.

The rearrangement joins TRBV28 to TRBJ2-5, with TRBD1 matching 11 bases. The CDR3 extends over 14 amino acids. Germline V gives CDR1 MDHEN, CDR2 SYDVKM. J lost 6 bases, V lost 5 bases, and 5 bases had no gene match. The CDR3 bases are TGTGCCAGCAGTGGGACAGGGGGGAGAAAGACCCAGTACTTC. It yields the protein CASSGTGGRKTQYF.

The rearrangement uses TRBV30 and TRBJ1-2; D might be TRBD1 (5 bases). Germline V lookup: CDR1 GTSNPN, CDR2 SVGIG (reference sequence). This CDR3 region has 13 residues. V lost 0 bases and J lost 6, with 11 bases in between. The CDR3 loop reads CAWSVNSGDGYTF. CDR3 DNA sequence: TGTGCCTGGAGTGTAAATTCGGGGGATGGCTACACCTTC.

The CDR3 here is CASSLTGVNEKLFF. CDR3 nucleotides: TGTGCCAGCAGCCTGACAGGGGTGAATGAAAAACTGTTTTTT. The rearrangement uses TRBV4-2 and TRBJ1-4; TRBD1 aligns across 8 bases. CDR1 and CDR2 (germline): LGHNA, YNFKEQ. This CDR3 has 14 residues. The V segment lost 4 bases and the J segment 5 bases; nucleotides outside the gene matches: 3.

The chain couples TRBV5-1 to TRBJ1-1; unclear D gene. Germline loops: CDR1 SGHRS, CDR2 YFSETQ. This CDR3 contains 15 residues. Trimming shortened V by 0 bases and J by 1 base, and 10 bases separated the two germline ends. The CDR3 spells CASSLGAKQNTEAFF. The CDR3 DNA is TGCGCCAGCAGCTTGGGGGCCAAGCAGAACACTGAAGCTTTCTTT.

This clone has only one observation. The V gene is TRBV4-1, the J gene TRBJ1-4; no firm D call. Trimming pared 0 bases from V and 10 bases from J, leaving 9 bases between. The CDR3 is made up of 13 amino acids. In germline, CDR1 is MGHRA, CDR2 YSYEKL. The CDR3 bases are TGCGCCAGCAGCCAAGATTCGGTCGGAAAACTGTTTTTT. It yields the protein CASSQDSVGKLFF.

The rearrangement links TRBV9 to TRBJ1-2; D not resolved. Germline V gene sequence: CDR1 SGDLS, CDR2 YYNGEE. V lost 0 bases to trimming and J lost 0 bases, with 9 bases between them. The CDR3 spans 15 residues. CDR3 DNA sequence: TGTGCCAGCAGCGTAGGGGCAGAGCCTAACTATGGCTACACCTTC. Its protein product is CASSVGAEPNYGYTF.

The J gene is TRBJ1-3, the V gene TRBV6-5; D might be TRBD1 (5 bases). This CDR3 region has 14 residues. Germline-derived CDR1 and CDR2 are MNHEY and SVGAGI. Trimming removed 6 bases at V and 2 bases at J, with 11 bases between. In DNA, the CDR3 is TGTGCCAGCAGCAAAGCAGGGACTGGAAACACCATATATTTT. This gives the protein CASSKAGTGNTIYF.

V gene TRBV7-9 combines with J gene TRBJ2-7, with TRBD2 matching over 9 bases. CDR3 length equals 13 residues. J was trimmed by 3 bases and V by 7 bases; bases with no gene match: 4. Germline assignment: CDR1 SEHNR and CDR2 FQNEAQ (reference sequence). The CDR3 nucleotides read TGTGCCAGCACAGTAGCGGGAGTCTACGAGCAGTACTTC. Translated: CASTVAGVYEQYF.